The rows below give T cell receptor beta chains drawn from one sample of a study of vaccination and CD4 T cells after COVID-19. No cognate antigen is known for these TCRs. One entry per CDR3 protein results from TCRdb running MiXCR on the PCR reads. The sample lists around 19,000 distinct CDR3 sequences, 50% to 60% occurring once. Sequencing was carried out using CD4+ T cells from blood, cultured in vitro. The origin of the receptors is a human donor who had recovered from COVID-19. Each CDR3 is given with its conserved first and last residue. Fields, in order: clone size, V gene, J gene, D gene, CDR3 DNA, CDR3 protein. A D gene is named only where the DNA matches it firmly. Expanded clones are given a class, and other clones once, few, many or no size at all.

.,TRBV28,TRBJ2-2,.,TGTGCCAGCAGTGCTGTGAACACCGGGGAGCTGTTTTTT,CASSAVNTGELFF
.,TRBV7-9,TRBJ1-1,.,TGTGCCAGCAGACGAGAGGGGGTAGCTTTCTTT,CASRREGVAFF
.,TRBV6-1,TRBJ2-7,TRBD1,TGTGCCAGCACCCTGGGACAGCATTCCTACGAGCAGTACTTC,CASTLGQHSYEQYF
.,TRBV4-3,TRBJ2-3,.,TGCGCCAGCAGCCAAGACATTATAACAGATACGCAGTATTTT,CASSQDIITDTQYF
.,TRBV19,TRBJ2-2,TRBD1,TGTGCCAGTAGTACCGGACAGGGGGCGAACACCGGGGAGCTGTTTTTT,CASSTGQGANTGELFF
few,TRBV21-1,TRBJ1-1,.,TGTGCCAGCAGCAAAGGGCCCCTTCGACGCTCCGGAGCTTTCTTT,CASSKGPLRRSGAFF
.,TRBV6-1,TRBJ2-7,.,TGTGCCAGCCGACGGGACAACTCCTACGAGCAGTACTTC,CASRRDNSYEQYF
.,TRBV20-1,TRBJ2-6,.,TGCAGTGCTCGGGGCATTGGGGCCAACGTCCTGACTTTC,CSARGIGANVLTF
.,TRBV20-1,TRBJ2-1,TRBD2,TGCAGTGCTTGGGACTACCCCTACAATGAGCAGTTCTTC,CSAWDYPYNEQFF
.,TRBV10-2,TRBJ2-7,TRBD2,TGCGCCAGCCGGGCGGGGGGGAGCGAGCAGTACTTC,CASRAGGSEQYF
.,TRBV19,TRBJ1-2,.,TGTGCCAGTAGTCGGGGCCTCCTCTATGGCTACACCTTC,CASSRGLLYGYTF
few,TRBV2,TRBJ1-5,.,TGTGCCAGCAGGGCCTCCAGGGGCACGGGCAATCAGCCCCAGCATTTT,CASRASRGTGNQPQHF
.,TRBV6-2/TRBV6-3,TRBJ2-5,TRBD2,TGTGCCAGCAGCTATACTAGCGTACAAGAGACCCAGTACTTC,CASSYTSVQETQYF
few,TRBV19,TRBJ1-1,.,TGTGCCAGTAGTCCCCATGGGGGGATCAACACTGAAGCTTTCTTT,CASSPHGGINTEAFF
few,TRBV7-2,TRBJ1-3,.,TGTGCCAGCAGCTTAGAACACAGGGATTGGAACACCATATATTTT,CASSLEHRDWNTIYF
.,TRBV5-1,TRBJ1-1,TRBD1,TGCGCCAGCAGCACAGGGGCTTTGAACACTGAAGCTTTCTTT,CASSTGALNTEAFF
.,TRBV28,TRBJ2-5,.,TGTGCCAGCAGTTTAGTAGAGTTTCAAGAGACCCAGTACTTC,CASSLVEFQETQYF
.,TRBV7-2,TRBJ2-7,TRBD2,TGTGCCAGCAGCTGGGTACTGGGGGGGTCCTACGAGCAGTACTTC,CASSWVLGGSYEQYF
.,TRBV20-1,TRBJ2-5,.,TGCAGTGCAGAGGATGAAGAGACCCAGTACTTC,CSAEDEETQYF
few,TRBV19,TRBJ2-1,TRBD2,TGTGCCAGTAGTTTCCTAGCGGGAAATGAGCAGTTCTTC,CASSFLAGNEQFF
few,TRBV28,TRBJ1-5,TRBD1,TGTGTCGCCGGACAGGGAGAAAATCAGCCCCAGCATTTT,CVAGQGENQPQHF
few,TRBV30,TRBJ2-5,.,TGTGCCTGGAGTGTACGGGGAGGTGGAGGGGAGACCCAGTACTTC,CAWSVRGGGGETQYF
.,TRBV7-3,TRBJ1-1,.,TGTGCCAGCAGCCTCCTCCCGGGACACACTGAAGCTTTCTTT,CASSLLPGHTEAFF
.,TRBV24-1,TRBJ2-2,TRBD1,TGTGCCACCAGTGATTTCCGGGACAGCCTCACCGGGGAGCTGTTTTTT,CATSDFRDSLTGELFF
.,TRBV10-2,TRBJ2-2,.,TGCGCCAGCAGTGGCAGGGCGGATGGGGCCGGGGAGCTGTTTTTT,CASSGRADGAGELFF
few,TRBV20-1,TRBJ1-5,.,TGCAGTGCTAGTCAGGGGAATCAGCCCCAGCATTTT,CSASQGNQPQHF
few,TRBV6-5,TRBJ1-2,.,TGTGCCAGCAGTTTCGGGGGGCCTGACTATGGCTACACCTTC,CASSFGGPDYGYTF
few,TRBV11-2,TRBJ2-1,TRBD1,TGTGCCAGCAGCTTCCCCGGGACAGGGGTAAATGAGCAGTTCTTC,CASSFPGTGVNEQFF
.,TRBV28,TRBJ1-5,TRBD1,TGTGCCAGCGGGACAGGGGATCAGCCCCAGCATTTT,CASGTGDQPQHF
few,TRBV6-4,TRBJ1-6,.,TGTGCCAGCAGATTAAACAGCCAACACCCTAATTCACCCCTCCACTTT,CASRLNSQHPNSPLHF
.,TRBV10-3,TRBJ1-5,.,TGTGCCATCAGTCGAGGGTTAGATCAGCCCCAGCATTTT,CAISRGLDQPQHF
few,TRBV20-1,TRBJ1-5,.,TGCAGTGCTGTGACGGGGGGGCGCAATCAGCCCCAGCATTTT,CSAVTGGRNQPQHF
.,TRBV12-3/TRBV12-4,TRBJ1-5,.,TGTGCCAGCAGGGGGCCTACTAGCAATCAGCCCCAGCATTTT,CASRGPTSNQPQHF
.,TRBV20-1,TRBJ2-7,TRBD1,TGCAGTACGCGACAGGGTCCCTACGAGCAGTACTTC,CSTRQGPYEQYF
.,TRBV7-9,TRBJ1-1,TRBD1,TGTGCCAGCAGCCCCCCAGGGGGCGCACGGAACACTGAAGCTTTCTTT,CASSPPGGARNTEAFF
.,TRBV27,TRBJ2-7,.,TGTGCCAGCAGTACCCCGACGGCCCCCATCTACGAGCAGTACTTC,CASSTPTAPIYEQYF
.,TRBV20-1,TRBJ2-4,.,TGCAGTGCTAGAGACCAAACAGGGAAAGGGGCCAAAAACATTCAGTACTTC,CSARDQTGKGAKNIQYF
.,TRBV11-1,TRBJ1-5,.,TGTGCCAGCAGCCTTGGGTCAGGCCCTTATCAGCCCCAGCATTTT,CASSLGSGPYQPQHF
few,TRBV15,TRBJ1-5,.,TGTGCCACCAGCAGAGATGGGTCTCCATATCAGCCCCAGCATTTT,CATSRDGSPYQPQHF
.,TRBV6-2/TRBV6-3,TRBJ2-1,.,TGTGCCAGCAGGGGCGGGGCTAGCTCCTACAATGAGCAGTTCTTC,CASRGGASSYNEQFF
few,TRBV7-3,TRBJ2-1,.,TGTGCCAGCAGCCAGCAGGGGTTCGGTGAGCAGTTCTTC,CASSQQGFGEQFF
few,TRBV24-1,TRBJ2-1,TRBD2,TGTGCCACCAGTGATCCCCTAGGCGGCGCGGGAGGACCCAACTACAATGAGCAGTTCTTC,CATSDPLGGAGGPNYNEQFF
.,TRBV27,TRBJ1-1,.,TGTGCCAGCGGCTGGGGGAACACTGAAGCTTTCTTT,CASGWGNTEAFF
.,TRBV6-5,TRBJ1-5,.,TGTGCCAGCAGTTATGGGGGTATTCAGCCCCAGCATTTT,CASSYGGIQPQHF
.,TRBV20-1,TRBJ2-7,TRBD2,TGCAGTGCGGGTAGCGGGAACTACGAGCAGTACTTC,CSAGSGNYEQYF
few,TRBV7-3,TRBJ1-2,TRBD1,TGTGCCAGCAGCCCACAGGGGGGCTATGGCTACACCTTC,CASSPQGGYGYTF
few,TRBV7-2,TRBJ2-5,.,TGTGCCAGCAGCTCCTCTAGGAGCAGCGAGACCCAGTACTTC,CASSSSRSSETQYF
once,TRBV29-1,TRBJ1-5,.,TGCAGCGTTGGGGGCGGAGGTGGCAATCAGCCCCAGCATTTT,CSVGGGGGNQPQHF
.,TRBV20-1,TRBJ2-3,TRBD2,TGCAGTGCTGTCACTAGCGGGAGCAAAGATACGCAGTATTTT,CSAVTSGSKDTQYF
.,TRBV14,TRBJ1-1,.,TGTGCCAGCAGCCAAACTAGAACTGAAGCTTTCTTT,CASSQTRTEAFF
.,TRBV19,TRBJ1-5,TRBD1,TGTGCCAGTAGTATTGCTCGACAGGGTATAGGTCAGCCCCAGCATTTT,CASSIARQGIGQPQHF
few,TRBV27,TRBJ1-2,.,TGTGCCAGCACTCCGGCCAGGGGTCTTACTAACTATGGCTACACCTTC,CASTPARGLTNYGYTF
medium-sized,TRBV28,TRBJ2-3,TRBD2,TGTGCCAGCAGTCTCCCGGGACTAGCGGTTTCAGATACGCAGTATTTT,CASSLPGLAVSDTQYF
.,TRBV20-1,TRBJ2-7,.,TGCAGTGCTAGAGGACAGGGAGGGACCTACGAGCAGTACTTC,CSARGQGGTYEQYF
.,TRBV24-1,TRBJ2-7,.,TGTGCCACCAGTGATCGATCCGGGGCATACGAGCAGTACTTC,CATSDRSGAYEQYF
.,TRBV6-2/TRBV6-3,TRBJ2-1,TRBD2,TGTGCCAGCAGCCGCCCAAGCGGGGCCCTCGATGAGCAGTTCTTC,CASSRPSGALDEQFF
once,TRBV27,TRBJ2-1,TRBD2,TGTGCCAGCAGTGGGACTAGCGGGAGTCCCCTTAGCTCCTACAATGAGCAGTTCTTC,CASSGTSGSPLSSYNEQFF
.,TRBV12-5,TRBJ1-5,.,TGTGCTAGTGGTTCCGCCACAGGAAGCAATCAGCCCCAGCATTTT,CASGSATGSNQPQHF
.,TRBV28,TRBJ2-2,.,TGTGCCAGCAGTCCCGTCAGCACCGGGGAGCTGTTTTTT,CASSPVSTGELFF
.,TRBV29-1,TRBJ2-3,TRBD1,TGCAGCGGTGGACAGGGGGCAGGGTTCGTGACAGATACGCAGTATTTT,CSGGQGAGFVTDTQYF